Included here is one TCR beta chain sequence, with context. This CDR3 spans 15 amino acids. Germline CDR1 and CDR2: SNHLY and FYNNEI. V lost 7 bases and J lost 5, with 17 bases in between. This specimen belongs to a study of identical twins. In TCRdb, the 5' RACE reads were re-called with MiXCR into one record per CDR3 protein. The table includes about 200,000 distinct CDR3 sequences, approximately 10% detected once. V usage is TRBV2 and J usage is TRBJ2-2, with D perhaps matching TRBD1 (7 bases). The sequencing sample was made of memory T cells sorted from blood. This TCR derives from a man aged 45 to 65 in good health. This CDR3 reads CASNQGQEGTGELFF. Written as DNA, the CDR3 is TGTGCCAGCAATCAAGGACAGGAGGGAACCGGGGAGCTGTTTTTT. The complete variable domain, with remaining parts taken from reference TRBV2 and TRBJ2-2, reads EPEVTQTPSHQVTQMGQEVILRCVPISNHLYFYWYRQILGQKVEFLVSFYNNEISEKSEIFDDQFSVERPDGSNFTLKIRSTKLEDSAMYFCASNQGQEGTGELFFGEGSRLTVL.